This entry lists 10 T cell receptor beta chains sequenced from one sample in a study of read filtering for tumor transcriptome and immune sequencing. This library used about 400 ng RNA and molecular barcoded adaptors spanning alpha/delta and beta/gamma chains. TCRdb called the reads again in MiXCR, with one record for every CDR3 protein. The table includes roughly 93,000 distinct CDR3 sequences, roughly 21% detected once. Sequencing input: a population of CD138-negative cells sorted from bone marrow. These receptors all stem from a donor at least 40 years old with multiple myeloma.

This clonotype has a handful of counts. This chain uses TRBV28 with TRBJ2-3, with D maybe TRBD1 (5 bases). The CDR3 has 15 residues. With 3 bases removed from V and 0 bases from J, the gap between germline ends came to 10 bases. Germline lookup yields CDR1 MDHEN and CDR2 SYDVKM. The CDR3 here is CASSFVGASTDTQYF. CDR3 nucleotides: TGTGCCAGCAGTTTTGTAGGGGCTAGCACAGATACGCAGTATTTT.

In the case of this clonotype: This CDR3 is missing its conserved last phenylalanine or tryptophan, likely due to a read error. J is TRBJ1-1 and V is TRBV19; D gene ambiguous. The V gene's germline CDR1 is LNHDA and CDR2 SQIVND (reference sequence). The CDR3 consists of 13 residues. The CDR3 loop reads CARSYGGNTEAFI. CDR3 nucleotides: TGTGCCCGTAGTTATGGCGGAAACACTGAAGCTTTCATT.

The chain carries TRBV6-2 or TRBV6-3 and TRBJ2-7; 8 nucleotides line up with TRBD2. V lost 8 bases to trimming and J lost 0 bases; unmatched junction nucleotides: 6. There are 14 residues in the CDR3. Germline V gene data show CDR1 as MNHEY and CDR2 as SVGEGT. CDR3 nucleotide sequence: TGTGCCAGCCAGACTGGGACTAGCTCCTACGAGCAGTACTTC. This translates into CASQTGTSSYEQYF.

As for this clonotype: It is likely a read error, because the conserved phenylalanine at the end of the CDR3 is missing. The J gene is TRBJ1-6, the V gene TRBV12-3 or TRBV12-4; D uncertain. Trimming took off 7 bases at V and 0 bases at J, with 16 bases between the two ends. This CDR3 contains 17 residues. CDR3 region: CASTVYPGSSYNSPLHS. In DNA form, the CDR3 reads TGTGCCAGCACAGTTTATCCCGGGAGCTCCTATAATTCACCCCTCCACTCT.

Details on this clonotype: One base separates it from a far larger clone, so it is likely a read error. The chain links TRBV2 to TRBJ2-7; D unclear. Trimming stripped 8 bases from V and 7 bases from J, with 12 bases between. Germline V CDR1 and CDR2: SNHLY, FYNNEI. The CDR3 is 11 residues long. Here the CDR3 reads CASRSYNEQYF. CDR3 sequence (DNA): TGTGCCAGCCGGAGCTACAATGAGCAGTACTTC.

This clonotype occurred a few times. The chain employs TRBV5-1 and TRBJ1-1; perhaps TRBD1 as D (5 bases). Germline loops: CDR1 SGHRS, CDR2 YFSETQ. Trimming pared 4 bases from V and 4 bases from J, leaving 11 bases between. This CDR3 is 13 amino acids long. The CDR3 loop reads CASSQRQLTEAFF. DNA for the CDR3: TGCGCCAGCAGCCAACGACAGCTCACTGAAGCTTTCTTT.

This clonotype was counted between two and nine times. The chain employs TRBV20-1 and TRBJ2-3, with TRBD1 identical over 8 bases. Germline assignment: CDR1 DFQATT and CDR2 SNEGSKA (reference sequence). This CDR3 is built from 15 residues. V was pared by 4 bases and J by 2 bases, with 8 bases of the junction left unmatched. The CDR3 sequence: CSANGQGFLTDTQYF. CDR3 nucleotides: TGCAGTGCTAACGGACAGGGTTTTCTCACAGATACGCAGTATTTT.

For this clonotype: This sequence may be a read error, since a much larger clone differs from it by one base. This sequence joins TRBV18 and TRBJ1-1; D is uncertain. Germline loops: CDR1 KGHSH, CDR2 LQKENI. This CDR3 is 13 amino acids long. In DNA form, the CDR3 reads TGTGCCAGCTCGGAACAGCGAAACACTGAAGCTCTCTTT. This gives the protein CASSEQRNTEALF.

This clonotype was recorded at least ten times. The chain is built from TRBV5-1 and TRBJ2-3; 7 nucleotides align to TRBD1. V shed 5 bases, J shed 1 base, and the junction held 7 bases outside the gene matches. Germline V gene data show CDR1 as SGHRS and CDR2 as YFSETQ. The length of the CDR3 is 15 residues. DNA of the CDR3: TGCGCCAGCAGTTTTCAGGACAGGCGCACAGATACGCAGTATTTT. Protein: CASSFQDRRTDTQYF.

A remark on this clonotype: Possible read error: a much larger clone is one base away. This chain connects TRBV7-9 to TRBJ2-7; tentatively, D is TRBD1 (6 bases). The V and J ends lost 4 bases and 2 bases respectively, with 18 bases between them. In germline, CDR1 is SEHNR, CDR2 FQNEAQ (reference sequence). The CDR3 contains 16 residues. The DNA for the CDR3 is TGTGCCAGCAGCTCTAGTTTCCAGGACAGCCCCTACGAGCAGTACTTC. It specifies CASSSSFQDSPYEQYF.